This is a list of T cell receptor beta chains from one sample in a study of patients and donors after allogeneic stem cell transplantation. MiXCR, run by TCRdb on the RT-PCR reads, gives a single entry per CDR3 protein. Of fewer than 75,000 distinct CDR3 sequences in the sample, around a quarter were seen once. The specimen sequenced was blood, either unsorted or a sorted T cell fraction (not recorded which). These TCRs come from a human donor who was either an allogeneic HSCT recipient or a stem cell or donor lymphocyte infusion donor (not recorded which). It is not recorded whose cells these are; they may come from a transplant donor. CDR3s include the opening cysteine and the closing phenylalanine or tryptophan. Each record gives: clone size, D gene, J gene, V gene, CDR3 DNA, CDR3 protein. A D gene is named only where the DNA matches it firmly. A row's size may be missing; if present it is once, few, many or a size class.

size: many; D: .; J: TRBJ1-2; V: TRBV6-1; DNA: TGTGCCAGCCGTTTGGAGCAGGGGACCAGCTATGGCTACACCTTC; CDR3: CASRLEQGTSYGYTF
size: few; D: .; J: TRBJ2-7; V: TRBV14; DNA: TGTGCCAGCAGCCAAGGCGGGCCCTCCTACGAGCAGTACTTC; CDR3: CASSQGGPSYEQYF
size: few; D: .; J: TRBJ2-1; V: TRBV5-1; DNA: TGCGCCAGCAGCCCCTCTGGGACAATTGGGAATGAGCAGTTCTTC; CDR3: CASSPSGTIGNEQFF
size: .; D: TRBD1; J: TRBJ1-2; V: TRBV7-2; DNA: TGTGCCAGCAGCCGGACAGGGGTCTTGGATGGCTACACCTTC; CDR3: CASSRTGVLDGYTF
size: .; D: .; J: TRBJ2-7; V: TRBV20-1; DNA: TGCAGTGCCTGGGGGGAGGCTAGCTCCTACGAGCAGTACTTC; CDR3: CSAWGEASSYEQYF
size: .; D: .; J: TRBJ2-1; V: TRBV6-5; DNA: TGTGCCAGCAGCCCTACGGGGACGGGAGAGCAGTTCTTC; CDR3: CASSPTGTGEQFF
size: few; D: .; J: TRBJ1-1; V: TRBV4-1; DNA: TGCGCCAGCAGCCAAGAATCTGACTTTTTGGTGCTGAACACTGAAGCTTTCTTT; CDR3: CASSQESDFLVLNTEAFF
size: .; D: .; J: TRBJ1-6; V: TRBV7-9; DNA: TGTGCCAGCAGCGATCCCGGGTTGTATTCACCCCTCCACTTT; CDR3: CASSDPGLYSPLHF
size: .; D: TRBD2; J: TRBJ2-1; V: TRBV12-3/TRBV12-4; DNA: TGTGCCAGCAGAAGATGGGCGGGGGGCTTAAGGGATGAGCAGTTCTTC; CDR3: CASRRWAGGLRDEQFF
size: .; D: .; J: TRBJ1-2; V: TRBV7-2; DNA: TGTGCCAGCAGCCCCCTGGACACTAACTATGGCTACACCTTC; CDR3: CASSPLDTNYGYTF
size: .; D: TRBD2; J: TRBJ2-3; V: TRBV20-1; DNA: TGCAGTGCTTTCCCTAGCGGTGCCACAGATACGCAGTATTTT; CDR3: CSAFPSGATDTQYF
size: .; D: .; J: TRBJ2-2; V: TRBV5-6; DNA: TGTGCCAGCAGCCCCGGGGGGAACACCGGGGAGCTGTTTTTT; CDR3: CASSPGGNTGELFF
size: few; D: .; J: TRBJ1-2; V: TRBV7-9; DNA: TGTGCCAGCAGCCGTCTACGGGGCGGCTATGGCTACACCTTC; CDR3: CASSRLRGGYGYTF
size: .; D: TRBD2; J: TRBJ2-3; V: TRBV20-1; DNA: TGCAGTGCTAGAGATTACACTAGCGGGAGGAACACAGATACGCAGTATTTT; CDR3: CSARDYTSGRNTDTQYF